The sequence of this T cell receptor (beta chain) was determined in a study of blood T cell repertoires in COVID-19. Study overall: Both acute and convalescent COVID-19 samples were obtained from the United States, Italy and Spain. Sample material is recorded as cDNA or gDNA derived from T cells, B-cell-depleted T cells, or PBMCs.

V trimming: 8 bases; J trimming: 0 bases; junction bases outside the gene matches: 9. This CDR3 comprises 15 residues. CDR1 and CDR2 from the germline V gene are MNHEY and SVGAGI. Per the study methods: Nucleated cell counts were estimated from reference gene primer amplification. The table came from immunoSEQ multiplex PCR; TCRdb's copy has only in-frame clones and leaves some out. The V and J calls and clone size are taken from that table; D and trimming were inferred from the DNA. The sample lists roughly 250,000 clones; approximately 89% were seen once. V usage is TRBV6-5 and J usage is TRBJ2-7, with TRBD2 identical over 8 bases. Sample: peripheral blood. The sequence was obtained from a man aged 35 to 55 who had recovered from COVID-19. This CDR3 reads CASSRERGSSYEQYF. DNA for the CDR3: TGTGCCAGCTCCCGGGAGCGGGGGAGCTCCTACGAGCAGTACTTC.